This T cell receptor (beta chain) was documented in a study of OX40 agonist ivuxolimab in advanced cancers. Regarding the complete study: Ivuxolimab was an agonistic, fully human IgG2 monoclonal antibody directed against OX40 (CD134), a costimulatory receptor. Peripheral TCRbeta sequencing was intended to test whether TCR sequence diversity was altered and clonal T-cell expansion was caused by ivuxolimab. Intravenous ivuxolimab was administered to patients every 2 weeks at six dose levels: 0.01, 0.1, 0.3, 1.5, 3 and 10 mg/kg. The paper reports the monotherapy dose-escalation portion (N of about 56 patients) of the phase I ivuxolimab trial. Prior anti-PD-1, anti-PD-L1 or anti-CTLA-4 therapy was permitted, and about two fifths of dose-escalation patients had received checkpoint inhibitors. In the dose-escalation cohort, approximately 82% of patients were male, and the mean age was around 60 years, with a range of 23 to 79. Partial responses were achieved by three dose-escalation patients, of whom one had hepatocellular carcinoma and two had cutaneous melanoma. Among the approximately 54 dose-escalation patients, approximately 20 had hepatocellular carcinoma, approximately 15 melanoma, 9 renal cell carcinoma and 9 head and neck cancer.

Genomic DNA was isolated from the sorted cells so that the TCRbeta CDR3 region could be sequenced. TCRbeta CDR3 regions were sequenced using the immunoSEQ Assay. TCRdb stores this immuneACCESS table with in-frame sequences only. Part of the clones is absent; in the studies checked, under half of the shortfall reflects unresolved V genes, and no reason is known for the rest. The sample records about 73,000 clones, over 75% of which are singletons. The top ten clonotypes cover roughly 0.71% of the sample. At the junction V is shortened by 5 bases and J by 0 bases, with 10 bases in between. CDR1 GTSNPN and CDR2 SVGIG were looked up in the germline V gene (reference sequence). Taken from cysteine to phenylalanine, the CDR3 has 13 residues. Just CDR3 DNA is preserved here, 39 bases in frame from base 1. Points on this clone: Its antigen specificity is not known. Base qualities are not at hand, and no much larger clone is one base apart.

Findings and caveats that apply to the study as a whole: Partial responders in the 0.1-3.0 mg/kg groups had among the lowest normalized peripheral clonal expansion, especially among CD8+ T cells. Clonal expansion of both CD4+ and CD8+ blood T cells was observed from baseline to week 6 at doses 0.1 to 3.0 mg/kg. Antigen specificity was not determined for the clonally expanded peripheral T cells. Low levels of normalized T-cell clonal expansion were also seen in some patients who did not respond. On average, CD8+ T cells showed more expanded clones than CD4+ T cells after ivuxolimab.

The trial excluded patients who had a history of autoimmune disease or were on systemic immunosuppression. In every dose cohort, peripheral blood was drawn for TCR sequencing at baseline, cycle 4 day 1, and cycle 7 day 1. The samples were drawn from a first-in-human, open-label, multicenter phase I dose-escalation trial of ivuxolimab. Adults with locally advanced or metastatic head and neck squamous cell, hepatocellular, melanoma or renal cell carcinoma were enrolled in the trial. Before TCR sequencing, CD4+ T cells and CD8+ T cells from peripheral blood were sorted into separate populations. This TCR was recovered from an adult with an advanced solid tumor such as melanoma, head and neck, liver or kidney cancer. The chain uses TRBV30 and TRBJ1-1; no confident D gene assignment can be made. Source: CD4+ or CD8+ T cells sorted from blood, taken in a trial of the OX40 agonist ivuxolimab. In nucleotide form, the sequence is TGTGCCTGGGGGCGGGTTATGAACACTGAAGCTTTCTTT. Translated, it gives CAWGRVMNTEAFF.